The rows below give T cell receptor beta chains drawn from one sample of a study of pediatric ulcerative colitis. Clones were read by immunoSEQ multiplex PCR, and TCRdb kept only the in-frame ones, dropping some. Found here are about 32,000 clones, approximately 82% of them singletons; the top ten hold over 3.5%. The sample was blood. Receptor source: a boy aged 10-17 years with severe ulcerative colitis. The CDR3 runs from the conserved cysteine through the conserved F or W. Each record gives: J gene, V gene, clone size, D gene, CDR3 DNA, CDR3 protein. D genes are given only for firm matches. Clone size is not always given. Where it is, it says once, few, many or a class for expanded clones.

j_gene: TRBJ1-5
v_gene: TRBV27
abundance: once
d_gene: NA
CDR3nt: TGTGCCAGCAGCCCACAGGGTAGCAATCAGCCCCAGCATTTT
CDR3aa: CASSPQGSNQPQHF

j_gene: TRBJ2-2
v_gene: TRBV5-4
abundance: NA
d_gene: NA
CDR3nt: TGTGCCAGCAGCAGCTCCTCTGCGAACACCGGGGAGCTGTTTTTT
CDR3aa: CASSSSSANTGELFF

j_gene: TRBJ1-2
v_gene: TRBV27
abundance: NA
d_gene: NA
CDR3nt: TGTGCCAGCAGTACCGCCGCGGGCAGGGCGAACTATGGCTACACCTTC
CDR3aa: CASSTAAGRANYGYTF

j_gene: TRBJ2-7
v_gene: TRBV7-9
abundance: NA
d_gene: TRBD1
CDR3nt: TGTGCCAGCAGCCCAAACACCGGGACAGGGGGGAATTGGCAGTACTTC
CDR3aa: CASSPNTGTGGNWQYF

j_gene: TRBJ2-2
v_gene: TRBV5-1
abundance: NA
d_gene: NA
CDR3nt: TGCGCCAGCAGCTTGGGCAGGGGCACCGGGGAGCTGTTTTTT
CDR3aa: CASSLGRGTGELFF

j_gene: TRBJ1-2
v_gene: TRBV7-9
abundance: few
d_gene: NA
CDR3nt: TGTGCCAGCAGCCTAGGGTGGGGCAGCAACTTGAGCTCCTATGGCTACACCTTC
CDR3aa: CASSLGWGSNLSSYGYTF

j_gene: TRBJ1-4
v_gene: TRBV7-9
abundance: NA
d_gene: NA
CDR3nt: TGTGCCAGCAGCTTTTTCTCCAATGAAAAACTGTTTTTT
CDR3aa: CASSFFSNEKLFF

j_gene: TRBJ2-7
v_gene: TRBV4-3
abundance: NA
d_gene: NA
CDR3nt: TGCGCCAGCAGCGCTGGGCCGGGGAGCTCCTACGAGCAGTACTTC
CDR3aa: CASSAGPGSSYEQYF

j_gene: TRBJ2-7
v_gene: TRBV2
abundance: NA
d_gene: NA
CDR3nt: TGTGCCAGCAGTGAATATGACGAGCAGTACTTC
CDR3aa: CASSEYDEQYF

j_gene: TRBJ2-7
v_gene: TRBV13
abundance: NA
d_gene: NA
CDR3nt: TGTGCCAGCAGCTTAGGCCTACGAGGGGTCGGTGAGGAGCAGTACTTC
CDR3aa: CASSLGLRGVGEEQYF

j_gene: TRBJ1-1
v_gene: TRBV2
abundance: few
d_gene: NA
CDR3nt: TGTGCCAGCAGTGACAACACTGAAGCTTTCTTT
CDR3aa: CASSDNTEAFF

j_gene: TRBJ1-5
v_gene: TRBV6-1
abundance: NA
d_gene: NA
CDR3nt: TGTGCCAGCAGTGAGTTGGTTGAGAGCAATCAGCCCCAGCATTTT
CDR3aa: CASSELVESNQPQHF

j_gene: TRBJ1-5
v_gene: TRBV6-1
abundance: once
d_gene: NA
CDR3nt: TGTGCCAGCAGTGACGGCGCCAATCAGCCCCAGCATTTT
CDR3aa: CASSDGANQPQHF

j_gene: TRBJ2-7
v_gene: TRBV7-2
abundance: NA
d_gene: TRBD1
CDR3nt: TGTGCCAGCAGCTTAGGACAGGGGGTTCTCGCCTACGAGCAGTACTTC
CDR3aa: CASSLGQGVLAYEQYF

j_gene: TRBJ1-1
v_gene: TRBV6-5
abundance: NA
d_gene: NA
CDR3nt: TGTGCCAGCAGTTACTCGGGACGGAACACTGAAGCTTTCTTT
CDR3aa: CASSYSGRNTEAFF

j_gene: TRBJ1-2
v_gene: TRBV28
abundance: NA
d_gene: NA
CDR3nt: TGTGCCAGCATCTACTTAGGGGAAGGGTCAGGCGGCTACACCTTC
CDR3aa: CASIYLGEGSGGYTF